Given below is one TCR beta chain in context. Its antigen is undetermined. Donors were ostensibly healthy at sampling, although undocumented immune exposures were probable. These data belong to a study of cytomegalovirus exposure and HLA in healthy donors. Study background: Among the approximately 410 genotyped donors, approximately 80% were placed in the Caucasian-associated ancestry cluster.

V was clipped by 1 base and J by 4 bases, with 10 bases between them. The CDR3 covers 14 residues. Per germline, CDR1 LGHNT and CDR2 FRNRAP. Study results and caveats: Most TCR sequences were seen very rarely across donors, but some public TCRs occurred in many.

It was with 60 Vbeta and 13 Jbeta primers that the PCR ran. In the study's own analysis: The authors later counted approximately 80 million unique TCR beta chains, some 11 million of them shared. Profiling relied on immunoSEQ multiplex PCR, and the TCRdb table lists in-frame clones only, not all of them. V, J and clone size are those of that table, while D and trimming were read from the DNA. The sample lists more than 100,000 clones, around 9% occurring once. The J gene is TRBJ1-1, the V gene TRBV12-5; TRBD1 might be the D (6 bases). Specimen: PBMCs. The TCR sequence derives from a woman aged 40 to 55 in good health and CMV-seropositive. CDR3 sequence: CASGLERGGTEAFF. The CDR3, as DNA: TGTGCTAGTGGTTTGGAAAGGGGGGGCACTGAAGCTTTCTTT.